This T cell receptor (beta chain) was identified during a study of technical replicates of blood from a handful of donors. Profiled with immunoSEQ multiplex PCR; TCRdb holds only in-frame clones, not every one. The sample has about 100,000 clones; nearly 96% are singletons. This CDR3 is built from 18 residues. The source is a human donor in good health. The chain joins TRBV21-1 to TRBJ1-2; the tabulated D call, TRBD1, remains unverified against the DNA. TRBV21-1 is a recognized pseudogene. The source material was T cells isolated from PBMCs. This CDR3 is CASSKEPDREAVHYGYTF. The CDR3, as DNA: TGTGCCAGCAGCAAAGAGCCGGACAGGGAGGCGGTTCACTATGGCTACACCTTC.